This T cell receptor beta chain was found in a study of blood T cells in healthy people across ages. General study points: More naive CD4+ cells and higher diversity marked long-lived donors relative to aged donors.

This clonotype has only a few counts. Its antigen remains unknown. V gave up 3 bases and J gave up 2 bases; unmatched junction bases: 3. Germline values: CDR1 MGHRA, CDR2 YSYEKL. The CDR3 runs 15 residues. A second PCR of roughly 7 to 11 cycles used a sample-barcoded 5' primer and a J-beta primer mix. TCRdb re-derived calls from the 5' RACE reads in MiXCR, one entry per CDR3 protein. The sample holds some 560,000 distinct CDR3 sequences, about 29% seen once. Isolation yielded PBMCs, at least 6 million per sample, in every case. The same specimen was also included in a second study, on T cells of mothers and their children. That source notes: The yield was over 9 million TCR beta CDR3 reads from each mother and a few million from each child.

Sequencing input: blood. The rearrangement links TRBV4-1 to TRBJ2-1, with 8 positions matching TRBD1. The receptor comes from a boy between 2 and 10 years old in good health. Here the CDR3 reads CASSQETGAYNEQFF. CDR3 sequence (DNA): TGCGCCAGCAGCCAGGAGACAGGGGCCTACAATGAGCAGTTCTTC.